This T cell receptor beta chain was sequenced in a study of CD8 T cells in ankylosing spondylitis (dated by TCRdb to about 2017). Describing the broader study: The study profiled T cell receptor beta repertoires in healthy donors and ankylosing spondylitis patients to find disease-linked TCR variants. In total, the full study cohort was made up of 100 to 140 healthy donors and 25 to 30 ankylosing spondylitis patients. Samples of peripheral blood were taken, and for ankylosing spondylitis patients, synovial fluid was collected as well.

TCRdb shows the sequencer as Illumina HiSeq 2500. Quantitative 5'-RACE with molecular barcodes was used to prepare TCR beta libraries. Under the source paper's analysis protocol: To identify disease-linked TCR variants, a new computational method was used, one built on a probabilistic model of VDJ rearrangement. TCRdb took the public reads, trimmed them with fastp at Q25, ran MiXCR for clone calling and kept in-frame beta chains. Under each unique CDR3 protein, matching rows form one entry showing the most common genes and DNA. V and J calls and clone size were set by TCRdb, not the authors. Here the sample has 700,000 or so distinct CDR3 sequences; around 20% occur a single time. The top ten constitute approximately 18% of the sample. In this sample, this clonotype turned up a few times. What this receptor recognizes is not known. No much larger clone exists at a distance of one base, and base qualities are not known.

What the study reported, not specific to this receptor: Blood from ankylosing spondylitis patients appeared to be characterized by a TCR beta motif made up of several highly homologous amino acid variants. The disease-linked clones were reported as significantly enriched in matched synovial fluid samples from ankylosing spondylitis patients. Some of the motif variants had been reported before in the synovial fluid and blood of reactive arthritis patients, a finding that suggests common disease-initiation mechanisms. A CD8+ phenotype was shown by the disease-linked clones, which were found at relatively low frequencies in peripheral blood.

For this chain, trimming is 2 bases at the V end and 3 bases at the J end, and the number of junction bases without a gene match is 1. The germline V gene provides CDR1 MNHEY and CDR2 SVGAGI. The CDR3 numbers 15 residues from cysteine through phenylalanine. Only CDR3 DNA is held: 45 bases, read in frame from base 1. This TCR derives from a male donor with ankylosing spondylitis. Input material: blood, either unsorted or a sorted T cell fraction (not recorded which). The sequence joins TRBV6-5 to TRBJ2-3; TRBD2 agrees with 11 junctional bases. The DNA sequence follows: TGTGCCAGCAGTTACACTAGCGGGAGAACAGATACGCAGTATTTT. Its translation is CASSYTSGRTDTQYF.